The 17 T cell receptor beta chains below come from one sample, sequenced in a study of blood T cells in healthy people across ages. It was with a sample-barcoded 5' primer and a J-beta primer mix that a second PCR of roughly 7 to 12 cycles was run. TCRdb reanalysed the 5' RACE reads using MiXCR and keeps one entry per CDR3 protein. The table records approximately 1,000,000 distinct CDR3 sequences, under 55% of them present only once. Sequenced input: blood. All receptors derive from a woman aged 55-70 years in good health.

This chain uses TRBV30 with TRBJ2-7; 11 bases are shared with TRBD2. Per the germline V gene, CDR1 is GTSNPN and CDR2 is SVGIG (reference sequence). V gave up 1 base and J gave up 5 bases; unmatched junction bases: 4. CDR3 size: 14 residues. The CDR3 DNA reads as TGTGCCTGGAGTGCCCTAGCGGGAGGTCACGAGCAGTACTTC. As protein: CAWSALAGGHEQYF.

This clonotype was observed a few times. V usage is TRBV29-1 and J usage is TRBJ2-1; D not certain. This CDR3 contains 17 residues. V was clipped by 2 bases and J by 0 bases, with 17 bases between them. Germline CDR1 reads SQVTM; CDR2 reads ANQGSEA. The CDR3 DNA follows: TGCAGCGTTGAATTGGGAAGGCCTCTCAGCTCCTACAATGAGCAGTTCTTC. This sequence encodes CSVELGRPLSSYNEQFF.

The rearrangement joins TRBV27 to TRBJ2-1; D is tentatively TRBD1 or TRBD2 (5 bases each). There are 15 residues in the CDR3. Trimming removed 0 bases at V and 9 bases at J, with 15 bases between. The germline gives CDR1 MNHEY, CDR2 SMNVEV (reference sequence). CDR3 sequence: CASSLSAGRRSEQFF. DNA of the CDR3: TGTGCCAGCAGTTTATCCGCAGGGAGACGTAGTGAGCAGTTCTTC.

This clonotype has only a few counts. The rearrangement uses TRBV28 and TRBJ2-7; 14 nucleotides align to TRBD2. CDR3 length: 17 residues. In germline, CDR1 is MDHEN, CDR2 SYDVKM. Losses at the gene ends were 2 bases for V and 0 bases for J; bases not matched to a gene: 3. CDR3 sequence (DNA): TGTGCCAGCAGTTTAGGGACTAGCGGGAGTTTCTCCTACGAGCAGTACTTC. Protein product: CASSLGTSGSFSYEQYF.

This chain joins TRBV4-1 and TRBJ2-7; possibly TRBD1 for D (6 bases). The CDR3 is 16 amino acids. With 2 bases removed from V and 4 bases from J, the gap between germline ends came to 18 bases. CDR1 is MGHRA and CDR2 is YSYEKL in the germline V gene. CDR3 bases: TGCGCCAGCAGCCAAAGAACTACCGGGACACATTACGAGCAGTACTTC. The encoded protein is CASSQRTTGTHYEQYF.

This clonotype was observed a single time. The rearrangement links TRBV6-2 or TRBV6-3 to TRBJ2-3, with D uncertain. The CDR3 totals 14 residues. Germline CDR1 is MNHEY and CDR2 is SVGEGT. Trimming removed 2 bases from V and 5 bases from J, with 11 bases in between. CDR3 coding DNA: TGTGCCAGCAGTTACGTACGAGTGGGAGATACGCAGTATTTT. Its translation: CASSYVRVGDTQYF.

This clonotype was seen many times. The genes are TRBV29-1 and TRBJ1-5; TRBD1 might be the D (5 bases). Trimming shortened V by 6 bases and J by 3 bases, and 12 bases separated the two germline ends. Germline assignment: CDR1 SQVTM and CDR2 ANQGSEA. CDR3 size: 13 residues. CDR3 nucleotides: TGCAGCGTCGTTACAGGTCTCAATCAGCCCCAGCATTTT. As protein: CSVVTGLNQPQHF.

V usage is TRBV7-7 and J usage is TRBJ2-5, with TRBD1 matching over 8 bases. Germline assignment: CDR1 SSHAT and CDR2 FNYEAQ (reference sequence). The CDR3 length is 14 residues. Losses at the gene ends were 2 bases for V and 5 bases for J; bases not matched to a gene: 4. The CDR3 here is CASSLPGGGETQYF. The CDR3 DNA sequence: TGTGCCAGCAGCTTACCAGGGGGCGGGGAGACCCAGTACTTC.

The chain combines TRBV9 with TRBJ2-6; D is perhaps TRBD1 (7 bases). Trimming took off 0 bases at V and 2 bases at J, with 18 bases between the two ends. Germline V gene data show CDR1 as SGDLS and CDR2 as YYNGEE. The CDR3 totals 19 residues. The CDR3 protein is CASSVGLVGGGTGANVLTF. CDR3 DNA sequence: TGTGCCAGCAGCGTAGGTCTGGTTGGAGGGGGCACTGGGGCCAACGTCCTGACTTTC.

The rearrangement uses TRBV2 and TRBJ2-1; D is unclear. There are 13 residues in the CDR3. V lost 2 bases, J lost 7 bases, and 9 bases lay in between. CDR1 and CDR2 from the germline V gene are SNHLY and FYNNEI. This CDR3 reads CASSETNGNEQFF. The CDR3 DNA sequence: TGTGCCAGCAGTGAAACTAATGGGAATGAGCAGTTCTTC.

In its sample, this clonotype was seen a few times. The chain uses TRBV6-1 and TRBJ2-7; 8 nucleotides agree with TRBD2. The CDR3 has 15 amino acids. With 5 bases clipped from V and 0 bases from J, the junction kept 6 bases outside the gene matches. Germline loops: CDR1 MNHNS, CDR2 SASEGT. The CDR3, as DNA: TGTGCCAGCAGTCCTATAGCGGGAACCTCCTACGAGCAGTACTTC. This codes for CASSPIAGTSYEQYF.

This clonotype has ten or more counts. This could be a read error, since a much larger clone is one nucleotide away. The chain links TRBV20-1 to TRBJ2-7; 9 bases match TRBD1. The CDR3 runs to 12 residues. Germline CDR1 DFQATT, CDR2 SNEGSKA (reference sequence). DNA for the CDR3: TGCAGCGCTGGGGGACAGGGAGGCGAGCAGTACTTC. This translates into CSAGGQGGEQYF.

V gene TRBV20-1 combines with J gene TRBJ2-1; a weak D match, TRBD1 (5 bases). CDR3 length: 16 residues. Trimming removed 1 base at V and 0 bases at J, with 13 bases between. CDR1 and CDR2 from the germline V gene are DFQATT and SNEGSKA (reference sequence). The CDR3 sequence is CSARVKGISSYNEQFF. CDR3 nucleotides: TGCAGTGCTAGAGTAAAGGGGATTAGCTCCTACAATGAGCAGTTCTTC.

The sample holds a few counts of this clonotype. This chain uses TRBV6-5 with TRBJ2-2; the match to TRBD2 covers 9 bases. The junction had 11 bases not matched to a gene; V was cut back by 6 bases and J by 6 bases. This CDR3 contains 16 residues. Germline V gene sequence: CDR1 MNHEY, CDR2 SVGAGI. For the CDR3, the DNA is TGTGCCAGCAGCCACGGGACTAGCCTTCGAGCCGGGGAGCTGTTTTTT. Protein sequence: CASSHGTSLRAGELFF.

This clonotype appeared a single time. CDR3 bases: TGCGCCAGCAGCTGGATAGGGTACGAGCAGTACTTC. It yields the protein CASSWIGYEQYF. This rearrangement joins TRBV5-1 to TRBJ2-7; no firm D call. Trimming took 3 bases from V and 4 from J, leaving 8 bases between them. The germline V gene has CDR1 SGHRS and CDR2 YFSETQ. This CDR3 is built from 12 residues. Full variable domain (missing parts from reference TRBV5-1 and TRBJ2-7): KAGVTQTPRYLIKTRGQQVTLSCSPISGHRSVSWYQQTPGQGLQFLFEYFSETQRNKGNFPGRFSGRQFSNSRSEMNVSTLELGDSALYLCASSWIGYEQYFGPGTRLTVT.

V gene TRBV7-9 combines with J gene TRBJ2-3; 7 positions agree with TRBD2. V was pared by 6 bases and J by 2 bases, with 8 bases of the junction left unmatched. Germline V gene lookup returns CDR1 SEHNR and CDR2 FQNEAQ (reference sequence). The CDR3 consists of 15 residues. The CDR3 DNA reads TGTGCCAGCAGTTATACGGGGGGAAACACAGATACGCAGTATTTT. Its protein product is CASSYTGGNTDTQYF.

The chain recombines TRBV6-6 with TRBJ1-2, with TRBD1 matching over 12 bases. The CDR3 loop spans 15 amino acids. Germline-derived CDR1 and CDR2 are MNHNY and SVGAGI (reference sequence). The trim removed 10 bases at V and 6 bases at J, leaving 12 bases unmatched. The CDR3 loop reads CAILGQGAGDHGYTF. The CDR3 DNA reads TGTGCCATCCTGGGACAGGGGGCAGGGGACCATGGCTACACCTTC.